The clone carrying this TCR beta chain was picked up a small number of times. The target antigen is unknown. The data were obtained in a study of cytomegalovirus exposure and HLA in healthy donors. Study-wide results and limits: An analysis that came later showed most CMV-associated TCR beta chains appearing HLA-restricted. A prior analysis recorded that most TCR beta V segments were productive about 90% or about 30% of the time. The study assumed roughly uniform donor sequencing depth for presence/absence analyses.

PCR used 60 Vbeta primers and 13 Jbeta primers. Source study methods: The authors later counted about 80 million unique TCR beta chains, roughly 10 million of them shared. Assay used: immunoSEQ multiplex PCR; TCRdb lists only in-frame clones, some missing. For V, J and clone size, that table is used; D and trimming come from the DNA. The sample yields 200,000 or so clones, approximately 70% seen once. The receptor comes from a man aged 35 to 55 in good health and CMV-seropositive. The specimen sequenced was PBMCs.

The CDR3 reads CASSLVTGNTEAFF. The CDR3 DNA is TGTGCCAGCAGCTTAGTTACAGGGAACACTGAAGCTTTCTTT. The rearrangement links TRBV7-9 to TRBJ1-1; D may be TRBD1 (5 bases). Germline CDR1 reads SEHNR; CDR2 reads FQNEAQ (reference sequence). The ends were cut back, 1 base at V and 1 base at J, with 7 bases in the middle. The CDR3 has 14 residues. Drawing the rest from reference TRBV7-9 and TRBJ1-1, the complete variable domain is DTGVSQNPRHKITKRGQNVTFRCDPISEHNRLYWYRQTLGQGPEFLTYFQNEAQLEKSRLLSDRFSAERPKGSFSTLEIQRTEQGDSAMYLCASSLVTGNTEAFFGQGTRLTVV.